This T cell receptor (beta chain) comes out of a study of CD8 T cells in ankylosing spondylitis. Scientists made TCR beta libraries using quantitative 5'-RACE with molecular barcodes. TCRdb recomputed calls from the 5' RACE reads with MiXCR, one row per CDR3 protein. Seen here are more than 600,000 distinct CDR3 sequences, around 20% observed once, and the top ten hold under 20%. The sample holds a few counts of this clonotype. What it binds is unknown. Points from the study as a whole: Disease-associated clonotypes exhibited CD8+ identity and were relatively infrequent in peripheral blood. Existing reports had already noted some motif variants in reactive arthritis synovial fluid and blood. As reported, disease-linked clones showed significant enrichment in matched ankylosing spondylitis synovial fluid. Several highly homologous variants made up a TCR beta motif, and this motif appeared characteristic of ankylosing spondylitis blood.

This CDR3 spans 12 amino acids. From germline, CDR1 is SGHAT and CDR2 FQNNGV. Trimming cost V 5 bases and J 2 bases, with 7 bases left between them. The TCR sequence derives from a male donor with ankylosing spondylitis. The sample comprised blood, either unsorted or a sorted T cell fraction (not recorded which). The chain uses TRBV11-2 and TRBJ2-7; no clear D gene. The CDR3 loop reads CASSQHAYEQYF. The CDR3 DNA reads as TGTGCCAGCAGCCAGCATGCCTACGAGCAGTACTTC.